This record looks at one T cell receptor beta chain sequence and its context. The data originate from a study of cytomegalovirus exposure and HLA in healthy donors. Vbeta (60) and Jbeta (13) primers were used in the PCR. Assay: immunoSEQ multiplex PCR; the TCRdb copy retains only in-frame clones and omits some. The specimen's table records over 90,000 clones. Germline CDR1 reads SGHNT; CDR2 reads YENEEA. Trimming took 2 bases from V and 3 from J, leaving 16 bases between them. This CDR3 is 16 amino acids long. The sequence derives from a man in his forties or fifties in good health and CMV-seronegative. The chain joins TRBV11-3 to TRBJ1-1; D is ambiguous. The sample consisted of PBMCs. CDR3 in amino acids: CASSLTENNHYTEAFF. CDR3 DNA: TGTGCCAGCAGCTTAACAGAAAACAATCACTACACTGAAGCTTTCTTT. Full variable domain (outside the CDR3, taken from reference TRBV11-3 and TRBJ1-1): EAGVVQSPRYKIIEKKQPVAFWCNPISGHNTLYWYLQNLGQGPELLIRYENEEAVDDSQLPKDRFSAERLKGVDSTLKIQPAELGDSAVYLCASSLTENNHYTEAFFGQGTRLTVV.